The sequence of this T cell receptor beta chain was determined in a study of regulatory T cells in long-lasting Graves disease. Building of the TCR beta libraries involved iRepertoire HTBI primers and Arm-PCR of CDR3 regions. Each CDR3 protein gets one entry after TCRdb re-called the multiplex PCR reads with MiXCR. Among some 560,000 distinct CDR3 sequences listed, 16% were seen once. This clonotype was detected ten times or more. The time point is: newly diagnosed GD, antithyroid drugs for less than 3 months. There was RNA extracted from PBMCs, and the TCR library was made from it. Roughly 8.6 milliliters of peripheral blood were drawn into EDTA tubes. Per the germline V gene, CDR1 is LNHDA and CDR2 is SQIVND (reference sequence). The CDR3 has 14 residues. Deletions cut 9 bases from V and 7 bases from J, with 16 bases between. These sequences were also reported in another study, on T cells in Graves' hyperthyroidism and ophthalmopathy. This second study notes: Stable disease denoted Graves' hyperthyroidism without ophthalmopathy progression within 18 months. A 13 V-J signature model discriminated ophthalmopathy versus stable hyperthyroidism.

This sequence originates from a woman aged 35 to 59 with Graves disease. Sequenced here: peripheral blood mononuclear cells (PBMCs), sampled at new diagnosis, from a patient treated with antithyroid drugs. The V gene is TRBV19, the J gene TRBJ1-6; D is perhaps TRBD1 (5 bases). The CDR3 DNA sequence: TGTGCCAGCAGTTCGGGACTCAGGAATTCACCCCTCCACTTT. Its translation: CASSSGLRNSPLHF.